This T cell receptor beta chain was sequenced during a study of monozygotic twins with inflammatory bowel disease (dated by TCRdb to the late 2010s). Concerning the study at large: In total, 28 monozygotic twin pairs made up the full study: 19 Danish pairs, all IBD-discordant, plus nine German pairs, of which four were IBD-concordant and five were IBD-discordant. The search for disease-associated traits relied mainly on comparing IBD patients with their genetically identical healthy co-twins within discordant pairs. Each individual had, on average, about 151 000 unique TCRalpha sequences and 181 000 unique TCRbeta sequences available for analysis. What the work shows at the level of the full study, not this receptor alone: Compared with healthy twins, IBD patients had fewer clonotypes in common with other individuals, a difference most pronounced in patients showing signs of disease activity. Repertoire similarity did not differ between concordant and discordant twins, which could be due to limited statistical power. The analysis was unable to tell different T cell subtypes apart. Because patients received different immunosuppressive treatments, the repertoires may have picked up extra background noise and variability between individuals. A decrease in TCRbeta repertoire diversity, as measured by inverse Simpson index, was observed in IBD patients compared with their healthy co-twins. The results gave no support for a single strong signal or clonotype linked to IBD.

Library preparation used 5' RACE. Each TCR library was prepared from about 3,300 ng of total RNA. For each sample, cDNA was synthesized in eight separate reactions using SMARTScribe reverse transcriptase. During cDNA synthesis, unique molecular identifiers containing a 6-nucleotide sample barcode were introduced by template switching. TCRalpha and TCRbeta cDNA was amplified by two nested PCRs of around 16 and 10 cycles, with bead purification after each PCR. Before amplification, the cDNA was treated with uracil DNA-glycosylase and purified using the QIAquick PCR purification kit. The second PCR was the step at which Illumina TruSeq-compatible adapters and sample-specific barcodes were added. TapeStation and Qubit were used to check library quality and concentration, and 4.5 to 6.5 ng of each library was pooled. Sequencing of pooled libraries was carried out on an Illumina HiSeq2500 single-index Rapid Run using 2 x 100 bp reads and custom sequencing primers. On the authors' methods: MiGEC version 1.2.6 was used for UMI-based consensus assembly, which corrected PCR and sequencing errors. V(D)J alignment, clonotype assembly and CDR3 extraction were performed with MiXCR version 2.1.1. Normalisation of gene usage, clonotype sharing and MAIT/NKT TCR abundance was achieved by analysing the top 1000, 10 000 and 20 000 clonotypes per sample. After downsampling to 27 000 UMIs, diversity was calculated as the inverse Simpson index using the vegan R package. Paired Mann-Whitney U tests were applied to discordant twin pairs, with Benjamini-Hochberg correction for multiple testing. Following reprocessing of the reads by TCRdb, the data hold one row per CDR3 protein sequence and no DNA is available. TCRdb, not the authors, supplied the V and J calls. This sample's table lists some 150,000 distinct CDR3 sequences. The ten most abundant clones make up 2.4% of the sample.

Comment on this clonotype: Its antigen specificity is not known.

From each donor, an approximately 2.5 ml peripheral blood sample was collected into PAXgene tubes and stored at -80 degrees C. Without T cell sorting, total RNA was isolated from whole blood using the PAXgene blood miRNA kit on an automated QIAcube. Peripheral blood from monozygotic twin pairs concordant or discordant for inflammatory bowel disease was subjected to deep TCRalpha and TCRbeta repertoire profiling with unique molecular barcoding. Smoking habits were recorded for all twin pairs, and individuals were classified as current, former or never smokers. This receptor was obtained from a human donor with ulcerative colitis or Crohn's disease, or a healthy co-twin of an affected twin (not recorded which). The source material was blood.

The CDR3 amino acid sequence is: CASSVLAGVQTQYF. The V and J genes are TRBV6-4 and TRBJ2-5; TCRdb returns TRBD2, unconfirmable since there is no DNA. CDR1 MRHNA and CDR2 SNTAGT were looked up in the germline V gene. The CDR3 has 14 amino acids, counting the end cysteine and phenylalanine. No DNA was logged.